One sample yielded the 27 T cell receptor beta chains listed below, sequenced in a study of cytomegalovirus exposure and HLA in healthy donors. A multiplex PCR was run with 60 Vbeta primers and 13 Jbeta primers. Some clones are missing from TCRdb's copy, which holds only in-frame ones; the method was immunoSEQ multiplex PCR. Of some 150,000 clones in the sample, about four fifths are singletons; the top ten hold about 3.4%. Sequencing was done on a sample of PBMCs. These receptors were obtained from a man younger than 30 in good health and CMV-seropositive.

The rearrangement joins TRBV5-1 to TRBJ1-5; 8 positions match TRBD1. CDR1 SGHRS and CDR2 YFSETQ come from the germline V gene. The CDR3 sequence is 15 residues long. Unmatched junction bases numbered 10, after V lost 4 bases and J lost 7 bases. The CDR3 sequence: CASSPTPDREQPQHF. CDR3 DNA: TGCGCCAGCAGCCCTACCCCGGACAGGGAACAGCCCCAGCATTTT.

In nucleotides, the CDR3 is TGCGCCAGCAGTGAGGGACACTCCTACGAGCAGTACTTC. It specifies CASSEGHSYEQYF. V usage is TRBV10-1 and J usage is TRBJ2-7, with D tentatively TRBD1 (5 bases). V shed 2 bases and J shed 0 bases, with 5 bases lying between them. Germline V lookup: CDR1 WNHNN, CDR2 SYGVQD (reference sequence). The CDR3 spans 13 residues.

The chain joins TRBV7-8 to TRBJ2-5; a weak D match, TRBD2 (7 bases). V lost 7 bases, J lost 9 bases, and 21 bases lay in between. Germline V gene data show CDR1 as SGHVS and CDR2 as FQNEAQ. The length of the CDR3 is 14 residues. For the CDR3, the DNA is TGTGCCAGCACCCTCCGGGGGGCCCTCGTCCCCCAGTACTTC. Protein: CASTLRGALVPQYF.

The chain uses TRBV28 and TRBJ2-7; unclear D gene. The CDR3 runs to 14 residues. Germline loops: CDR1 MDHEN, CDR2 SYDVKM. The V gene lost 5 bases and the J gene lost 2 bases, with 13 bases spanning the gap. The CDR3, as DNA: TGTGCCAGCAGTCCCCCCGAGGTAACCTACGAGCAGTACTTC. Translation gives CASSPPEVTYEQYF.

This rearrangement joins TRBV6-1 to TRBJ2-1; 8 bases line up with TRBD2. The CDR3 is 12 amino acids. Germline CDR1 and CDR2: MNHNS and SASEGT. The J segment lost 10 bases and the V segment lost 3 bases, leaving 2 bases of the junction unmatched. CDR3 DNA: TGTGCCAGCAGTGACGAGCGGGAGGAGCAGTTCTTC. Encoded protein: CASSDEREEQFF.

This rearrangement joins TRBV5-1 to TRBJ2-1; TRBD2 aligns across 9 bases. V shed 3 bases and J 7 bases; nucleotides not matched to a gene: 11. The CDR3 has 16 amino acids. Germline V CDR1 and CDR2: SGHRS, YFSETQ. The CDR3 DNA follows: TGCGCCAGCAGCTCCTTGGGGACTAGCCTTATGAATGAGCAGTTCTTC. This sequence encodes CASSSLGTSLMNEQFF. The whole variable domain, filled in from reference TRBV5-1 and TRBJ2-1, reads KAGVTQTPRYLIKTRGQQVTLSCSPISGHRSVSWYQQTPGQGLQFLFEYFSETQRNKGNFPGRFSGRQFSNSRSEMNVSTLELGDSALYLCASSSLGTSLMNEQFFGPGTRLTVL.

The V call is TRBV6-6, the J call TRBJ1-2, with no clear D. Germline CDR1 is MNHNY and CDR2 is SVGAGI (reference sequence). The CDR3 sequence is 14 residues long. The germline V and J ends were trimmed by 5 bases and 4 bases, with 14 bases remaining between them. This CDR3 reads CASSPRWAFYGYTF. The CDR3 DNA sequence: TGTGCCAGCAGTCCCCGATGGGCCTTCTATGGCTACACCTTC.

This chain joins TRBV28 and TRBJ2-7; 10 bases line up with TRBD2. Germline V lookup: CDR1 MDHEN, CDR2 SYDVKM. Trimming at V came to 5 bases and at J to 4 bases, leaving 5 bases not matched to a gene. This CDR3 contains 14 residues. The CDR3 nucleotides are TGTGCCAGCAGTAGCGGACTAGCGGTGTACGAGCAGTACTTC. Translated: CASSSGLAVYEQYF. Complete variable domain (other parts from reference TRBV28 and TRBJ2-7): DVKVTQSSRYLVKRTGEKVFLECVQDMDHENMFWYRQDPGLGLRLIYFSYDVKMKEKGDIPEGYSVSREKKERFSLILESASTNQTSMYLCASSSGLAVYEQYFGPGTRLTVT.

The chain joins TRBV9 to TRBJ2-7; weak D call: TRBD2 (6 bases). CDR3 length equals 15 residues. Germline CDR1 reads SGDLS; CDR2 reads YYNGEE. V lost 4 bases and J 7 bases, leaving 21 bases between the germline ends. DNA of the CDR3: TGTGCCAGCAGCCTCATCCCCGAGACTAGAGAGGAGCAGTACTTC. Protein product: CASSLIPETREEQYF. Together with reference TRBV9 and TRBJ2-7, the CDR3 gives the full variable domain: DSGVTQTPKHLITATGQRVTLRCSPRSGDLSVYWYQQSLDQGLQFLIQYYNGEERAKGNILERFSAQQFPDLHSELNLSSLELGDSALYFCASSLIPETREEQYFGPGTRLTVT.

This sequence joins TRBV5-1 and TRBJ2-5, with D uncertain. The DNA end is a closer match to TRBJ2-7, so the J assignment may be wrong. Germline-derived CDR1 and CDR2 are SGHRS and YFSETQ. The CDR3 consists of 14 residues. The CDR3 DNA sequence: TGCGCCAGCAGCTTGGGCACCTCCTCCTACGAGCAGTACTTC. Translating it yields CASSLGTSSYEQYF.

This chain uses TRBV11-2 with TRBJ2-7; 16 bases match TRBD2. The V segment lost 1 base and the J segment 6 bases; nucleotides outside the gene matches: 9. The germline gives CDR1 SGHAT, CDR2 FQNNGV. The CDR3 length is 18 residues. The CDR3 bases are TGTGCCAGCAGCTTAGGACAGACGGGACTAGCGGGAGGGGCCGAGCAGTACTTC. It encodes CASSLGQTGLAGGAEQYF.

This rearrangement joins TRBV5-6 to TRBJ2-7; 7 bases line up with TRBD1. V trimming: 5 bases; J trimming: 6 bases; junction bases outside the gene matches: 8. The CDR3 has 13 residues. Germline V gene data show CDR1 as SGHDT and CDR2 as YYEEEE. The CDR3 reads CASRFDRESEQYF. The CDR3 bases are TGTGCCAGCAGATTCGACAGGGAATCCGAGCAGTACTTC.

The rearrangement links TRBV29-1 to TRBJ2-7; the match to TRBD2 covers 11 bases. V lost 7 bases, J lost 3 bases, and 8 bases stayed unmatched. The CDR3 is 14 amino acids. Germline CDR1 SQVTM, CDR2 ANQGSEA. CDR3 loop: CSAARLAGFYEQYF. In DNA form, the CDR3 reads TGCAGCGCCGCGAGACTAGCGGGGTTCTACGAGCAGTACTTC.

This clone was seen repeatedly, ten times or more. The chain joins TRBV19 to TRBJ2-3, with D possibly being TRBD2 (5 bases). V lost 7 bases, J lost 10 bases, and 18 bases lay in between. The CDR3 runs to 13 residues. CDR1 LNHDA and CDR2 SQIVND come from the germline V gene (reference sequence). Written as DNA, the CDR3 is TGTGCCAGTACCGCCCCAGAGGGCACGGCGCAGTATTTT. As protein: CASTAPEGTAQYF.

Here the CDR3 DNA reads TGTGCCAGCTCCCCGGGACTAGTGAGGGGTTACGAGCAGTACTTC. Amino acids: CASSPGLVRGYEQYF. The J gene is TRBJ2-7, the V gene TRBV9, with TRBD2 identical over 8 bases. J gave up 4 bases and V 7 bases, and 13 bases lay outside the gene matches. The CDR3 runs to 15 residues. Germline V gives CDR1 SGDLS, CDR2 YYNGEE.

CDR3 sequence (DNA): TGTGCCAGCAGCCCGGGGACAGGGGAACAGCCCCAGCATTTT. It translates to CASSPGTGEQPQHF. The V gene is TRBV28, the J gene TRBJ1-5, with 10 bases matching TRBD1. The V segment lost 6 bases and the J segment 7 bases; nucleotides outside the gene matches: 6. Germline CDR1 MDHEN, CDR2 SYDVKM. This CDR3 is 14 amino acids long.

This chain connects TRBV28 to TRBJ1-2, with 10 bases matching TRBD1. V lost 6 bases to trimming and J lost 5 bases; unmatched junction nucleotides: 6. The germline V gene encodes CDR1 MDHEN and CDR2 SYDVKM. The CDR3 has 14 residues. The CDR3 DNA sequence: TGTGCCAGCAGGCCCGCGGGACAGGGGTATGGCTACACCTTC. It translates to CASRPAGQGYGYTF.

The chain joins TRBV27 to TRBJ2-3; the match to TRBD2 covers 12 bases. CDR1 MNHEY and CDR2 SMNVEV come from the germline V gene (reference sequence). The CDR3 runs 15 residues. The J segment lost 2 bases and the V segment lost 4 bases, leaving 1 base of the junction unmatched. For the CDR3, the DNA is TGTGCCAGCAGTTGGACTAGCGGGAACACAGATACGCAGTATTTT. Translating gives CASSWTSGNTDTQYF.

This clone has only a few counts. The chain links TRBV7-8 to TRBJ1-5, with D hard to call. V lost 1 base and J 7 bases, leaving 5 bases between the germline ends. The CDR3 totals 12 residues. Germline values: CDR1 SGHVS, CDR2 FQNEAQ. CDR3 DNA: TGTGCCAGCAGCTTAGTTGGCCAGCCCCAGCATTTT. Translation gives CASSLVGQPQHF.

The V and J genes are TRBV5-4 and TRBJ2-1, with D possibly TRBD2 on 6 matching bases. CDR3 size: 13 residues. Trimming cost V 0 bases and J 9 bases, with 10 bases left between them. Germline assignment: CDR1 SGHNT and CDR2 YYREEE (reference sequence). CDR3 sequence reads: CASSLGEVTEQFF. The CDR3 coding sequence is TGTGCCAGCAGCTTGGGGGAGGTGACTGAGCAGTTCTTC.

CDR3 residues: CASSEIPRLGFYNEQFF. The CDR3 region has the DNA TGCGCCAGCAGTGAGATTCCGAGGCTTGGTTTCTACAATGAGCAGTTCTTC. This chain joins TRBV10-1 and TRBJ2-1; D is unclear. The CDR3 is 17 amino acids. The V gene's germline CDR1 is WNHNN and CDR2 SYGVQD (reference sequence). The ends were cut back, 2 bases at V and 3 bases at J, with 17 bases in the middle.

The chain is built from TRBV29-1 and TRBJ1-3; D perhaps matches TRBD1 (6 bases). Between the trimmed V and J ends, which lost 7 bases and 7 bases, there was a span of 17 bases. Germline V gives CDR1 SQVTM, CDR2 ANQGSEA. The CDR3 length is 13 residues. CDR3 residues: CSARAGESNTIYF. Written as DNA, the CDR3 is TGCAGCGCTCGAGCAGGGGAAAGTAACACCATATATTTT.

The chain has TRBV6-1 and TRBJ2-7; 11 bases match TRBD2. J lost 1 base, V lost 9 bases, and 8 bases had no gene match. Germline loops: CDR1 MNHNS, CDR2 SASEGT. CDR3 size: 15 residues. In nucleotides, the CDR3 is TGTGCCAGTGGCGAAATAGCGGGAGGGTCCTACGAGCAGTACTTC. It encodes CASGEIAGGSYEQYF.

The genes are TRBV6-5 and TRBJ1-1; D is ambiguous. Between the trimmed V and J ends, which lost 0 bases and 1 base, there was a span of 6 bases. In germline, CDR1 is MNHEY, CDR2 SVGAGI. The CDR3 is made up of 14 amino acids. CDR3 protein: CASSYSTKNTEAFF. The CDR3 DNA is TGTGCCAGCAGTTACTCGACTAAGAACACTGAAGCTTTCTTT.

This clone appeared once. This chain joins TRBV11-2 and TRBJ2-2, with 8 bases identical to TRBD1. The CDR3 is 16 amino acids. Losses at the gene ends were 1 base for V and 5 bases for J; bases not matched to a gene: 6. In germline, CDR1 is SGHAT, CDR2 FQNNGV. The CDR3 DNA sequence: TGTGCCAGCAGCTTAGTCTACCAGGGGGCAACCGGGGAGCTGTTTTTT. Amino acid sequence: CASSLVYQGATGELFF.

The chain carries TRBV19 and TRBJ1-1, with D perhaps TRBD1 (6 bases). Per the germline V gene, CDR1 is LNHDA and CDR2 is SQIVND (reference sequence). Trimming took off 1 base at V and 4 bases at J, with 16 bases between the two ends. The CDR3 runs to 16 residues. CDR3 in amino acids: CASSIGWGGLGTEAFF. The CDR3 bases are TGTGCCAGTAGTATAGGTTGGGGGGGCTTAGGCACTGAAGCTTTCTTT.

The rearrangement joins TRBV11-2 to TRBJ1-1, with D maybe TRBD1 (5 bases). The ends were cut back, 6 bases at V and 2 bases at J, with 10 bases in the middle. Looked up from germline, CDR1 is SGHAT and CDR2 is FQNNGV. CDR3 length: 13 residues. CDR3 in DNA: TGTGCCAGCAGTCTTAGGGGCAACACTGAAGCTTTCTTT. Protein sequence: CASSLRGNTEAFF.